The rows below give T cell receptor beta chains drawn from one sample of a study of T cell responses to AZD1222 COVID-19 vaccine. Sequencing was performed with immunoSEQ multiplex PCR; in TCRdb, only in-frame clones are kept and a portion is missing. This repertoire shows about 86,000 clones, 89% found once; its top ten account for about 5%. Source: peripheral blood, taken 28 days after the second AZD1222 dose. The receptor source for this set is an adult who received the AZD1222 COVID-19 vaccine. The CDR3 runs from the conserved cysteine through the conserved F or W. D genes are given only for firm matches. Some rows mark clone size as missing; the rest say once, few, many or name a class of expanded clone.

TRBJ1-3 | - | - | TRBV12-3/TRBV12-4 | 12 | TGTGCCAGCAGCCTAGATAGTGGCCTGAACACCTTT | CASSLDSGLNTF
TRBJ1-3 | TRBD1 | - | TRBV19 | 14 | TGTGCCAGTAGTGCCGGGACAGCTCGAAACACCATATATTTT | CASSAGTARNTIYF
TRBJ1-1 | TRBD1 | - | TRBV5-1 | 14 | TGCGCCAGCAGCCCAGAGGGGGCAGACACTGAAGCTTTCTTT | CASSPEGADTEAFF
TRBJ2-7 | - | - | TRBV19 | 16 | TGTGCCAGTAGTGTCGCCGGGCGGGGCTTGATCTACGAGCAGTACTTC | CASSVAGRGLIYEQYF
TRBJ1-2 | TRBD1 | - | TRBV5-6 | 14 | TGTGCCAGCAGCACCTCGACAGGGGACTATGGCTACACCTTC | CASSTSTGDYGYTF
TRBJ2-7 | TRBD2 | - | TRBV12-3/TRBV12-4 | 12 | TGTGCCAGCAGTTTTCGCCTAGCGGAGAAGTACTTC | CASSFRLAEKYF
TRBJ2-7 | - | few | TRBV5-6 | 15 | TGTGCCAGCAGCGGAGAGGGGTATGGGTCCTACGAGCAGTACTTC | CASSGEGYGSYEQYF
TRBJ2-3 | - | - | TRBV3-1/TRBV3-2 | 16 | TGTGCCAGCAGCCAAGATCCCGTGACTACCCCCTATACGCAGTATTTT | CASSQDPVTTPYTQYF
TRBJ1-5 | - | - | TRBV15 | 15 | TGTGCCACCAGCAGTGGGGGGGAGAGCAATCAGCCCCAGCATTTT | CATSSGGESNQPQHF
TRBJ2-7 | TRBD1 | - | TRBV4-2 | 14 | TGTGCCAGCAGCCAGACAGGGGGAGTTAACGAGCAGTACTTC | CASSQTGGVNEQYF
TRBJ1-2 | - | - | TRBV7-8 | 15 | TGTGCCAGCAGCTTAGGGAGACAGTCGTACTATGGCTACACCTTC | CASSLGRQSYYGYTF
TRBJ2-1 | - | - | TRBV10-3 | 13 | TGTGCCATCATGCCGGACTCCTACAATGAGCAGTTCTTC | CAIMPDSYNEQFF
TRBJ2-7 | TRBD1 | - | TRBV7-2 | 14 | TGTGCCAGCAGACAACGACAGGGATCCTACGAGCAGTACTTC | CASRQRQGSYEQYF
TRBJ1-2 | - | - | TRBV30 | 12 | TGTGCCTGGAGTGTAACGGGCTATGGCTACACCTTC | CAWSVTGYGYTF
TRBJ1-6 | - | - | TRBV6-1 | 16 | TGTGCCAGCAGTGTGACAGCGAGCTCCTATAATTCACCCCTCCACTTT | CASSVTASSYNSPLHF
TRBJ2-6 | - | - | TRBV19 | 15 | TGTGCCAGCGCCGACACCGATACAGGGGCCAACGTCCTGACTTTC | CASADTDTGANVLTF
TRBJ2-2 | - | - | TRBV5-6 | 13 | TGTGCCAGCAGCCGACGACTCACCGGGGAGCTGTTTTTT | CASSRRLTGELFF
TRBJ1-5 | TRBD1 | - | TRBV19 | 15 | TGTGCCAGTAGTACTGGGGGGACAGTCAATCAGCCCCAGCATTTT | CASSTGGTVNQPQHF
TRBJ1-2 | TRBD1 | - | TRBV3-1/TRBV3-2 | 16 | TGTGCCAGCAGCCGCGGACAGGGCTATGACTCTTATGGCTACACCTTC | CASSRGQGYDSYGYTF
TRBJ1-2 | - | - | TRBV7-9 | 15 | TGTGCCAGCAGCTTAGCGCCCGGACTTCGTGATGGCTACACCTTC | CASSLAPGLRDGYTF
TRBJ2-7 | - | - | TRBV6-2/TRBV6-3 | 15 | TGTGCCAGCAGTACCTTGTTCAGGACATACTACGAGCAGTACTTC | CASSTLFRTYYEQYF
TRBJ1-4 | TRBD1 | - | TRBV10-1 | 17 | TGCGCCAGCACTGCTAAGGGGACAGGGTGGAATAATGAAAAACTGTTTTTT | CASTAKGTGWNNEKLFF
TRBJ2-5 | - | - | TRBV5-1 | 14 | TGCGCCAGCAGCTTTACCGGGCCCTCAGAGACCCAGTACTTC | CASSFTGPSETQYF
TRBJ1-2 | TRBD1 | once | TRBV6-2/TRBV6-3 | 15 | TGTGCCAGCAGTTACTACACCAGACAGGGTCGTGGCTACACCTTC | CASSYYTRQGRGYTF
TRBJ2-7 | TRBD2 | - | TRBV11-2 | 16 | TGTGCCAGCACCTTGCGGGGGGCCCCCTGGCACTACGAGCAGTACTTC | CASTLRGAPWHYEQYF
TRBJ2-3 | TRBD2 | - | TRBV4-1 | 17 | TGCGCCAGCAGCCGCGTTCCTGCGGGGGGGAACACAGATACGCAGTATTTT | CASSRVPAGGNTDTQYF
TRBJ1-2 | TRBD1 | - | TRBV11-2 | 14 | TGTGCCAGCAGTAGGACGACAGGGGCCTATGGCTACACCTTC | CASSRTTGAYGYTF
TRBJ1-1 | TRBD1 | - | TRBV5-6 | 13 | TGTGCCAGCAGCCCCAGGGGGTTCAAATGGGCTTTCTTT | CASSPRGFKWAFF
TRBJ2-2 | - | - | TRBV5-1 | 14 | TGCGCCAGCAGCTTGGCCGGCGCCACCGGGGAGCTGTTTTTT | CASSLAGATGELFF
TRBJ2-3 | TRBD1 | - | TRBV20-1 | 11 | TGCAGTGCTAGAGGTTCCGGGACAGAGTATTTT | CSARGSGTEYF
TRBJ1-5 | - | - | TRBV5-1 | 13 | TGCGCCAGCAGCTTGGACCCCGGACAGCCCCAGCATTTT | CASSLDPGQPQHF
TRBJ2-6 | - | - | TRBV6-2/TRBV6-3 | 15 | TGTGCCAGCAGCGGGACAAACTCTGGGGCCAACGTCCTGACTTTC | CASSGTNSGANVLTF
TRBJ1-2 | - | - | TRBV19 | 13 | TGTGCCAGTAGGGCAACTGGTTCGTCTGGCTACACCTTC | CASRATGSSGYTF
TRBJ2-1 | TRBD2 | once | TRBV28 | 16 | TGTGCCAGCAGTTCCGAGCGGGAGAGCTCCTACAATGAGCAGTTCTTC | CASSSERESSYNEQFF
TRBJ1-6 | - | - | TRBV5-4 | 14 | TGTGCCAGCACCGATGGAGTTTATAATTCACCCCTCCACTTT | CASTDGVYNSPLHF
TRBJ2-3 | TRBD2 | - | TRBV9 | 17 | TGTGCCAGCAGCCGTGGGCGGGGGTCTCGGGGCACAGATACGCAGTATTTT | CASSRGRGSRGTDTQYF
TRBJ1-2 | TRBD1 | - | TRBV4-3 | 14 | TGCGCCAGCAGCCATAGGACAGGGGTGCGTGGCTACACCTTC | CASSHRTGVRGYTF